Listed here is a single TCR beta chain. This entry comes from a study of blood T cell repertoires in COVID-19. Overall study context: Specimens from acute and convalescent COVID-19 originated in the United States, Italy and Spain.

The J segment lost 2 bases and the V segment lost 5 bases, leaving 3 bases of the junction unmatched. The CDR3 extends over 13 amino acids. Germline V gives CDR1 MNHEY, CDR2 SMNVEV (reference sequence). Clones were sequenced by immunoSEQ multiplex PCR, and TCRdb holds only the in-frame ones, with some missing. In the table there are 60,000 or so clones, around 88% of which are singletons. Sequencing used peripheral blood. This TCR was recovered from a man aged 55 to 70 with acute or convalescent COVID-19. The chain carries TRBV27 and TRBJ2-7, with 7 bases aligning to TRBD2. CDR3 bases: TGTGCCAGCAGTACCGGGACTACCTACGAGCAGTACTTC. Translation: CASSTGTTYEQYF.